What follows are 27 T cell receptor beta chains derived from one specimen sequenced in a study of blood T cells in healthy people across ages. The authors ran a second PCR of 7 to 11 cycles using a sample-barcoded 5' primer and a J-beta primer mix. TCRdb independently ran MiXCR on the 5' RACE reads; one entry per CDR3 protein. The sample carries around 1,600,000 distinct CDR3 sequences, around 40% recorded once. What was sequenced was blood. The receptors come from a woman younger than 35 in good health.

The chain has TRBV5-1 and TRBJ2-1; the D gene is possibly TRBD2 (6 bases). Judging by the DNA end, TRBJ2-7 fits better; the J call may be wrong. CDR1 is SGHRS, CDR2 YFSETQ, per germline. The CDR3 has 15 amino acids. The DNA of the CDR3 is TGCGCCAGCAGCTTGGTGGAGGGCGCCTACAATGAGCAGTACTTC. Translation: CASSLVEGAYNEQYF.

This clonotype was observed a few times. The V call is TRBV20-1, the J call TRBJ2-5; the match to TRBD2 covers 9 bases. The CDR3 length is 16 residues. The V segment lost 2 bases and the J segment 3 bases; nucleotides outside the gene matches: 10. CDR1 DFQATT and CDR2 SNEGSKA come from the germline V gene (reference sequence). The CDR3 sequence: CSARRRSGGSKETQYF. CDR3 bases: TGCAGTGCTAGAAGGAGGAGCGGGGGGTCAAAAGAGACCCAGTACTTC.

This clonotype was recorded only once. The chain carries TRBV29-1 and TRBJ2-7, with TRBD1 identical over 7 bases. V trimming: 5 bases; J trimming: 2 bases; junction bases outside the gene matches: 6. The length of the CDR3 is 13 residues. Germline CDR1 and CDR2: SQVTM and ANQGSEA. The CDR3: CSVSGTDTYEQYF. In DNA form, the CDR3 reads TGCAGCGTTAGTGGGACAGACACCTACGAGCAGTACTTC.

Notes on this clonotype: Germline is not matched at one junction end, which may reflect a read error. The chain joins TRBV20-1 to TRBJ1-1; maybe TRBD1 (6 bases). Per germline, CDR1 DFQATT and CDR2 SNEGSKA (reference sequence). There are 15 residues in the CDR3. In DNA form, the CDR3 reads TGCAGTGCTAGGAGGCCGGGGGCGAGGAACACTAAAGCTTTCTTT. Translation gives CSARRPGARNTKAFF.

The rearrangement uses TRBV5-1 and TRBJ1-2, with D uncertain. Germline lookup yields CDR1 SGHRS and CDR2 YFSETQ. Deletions cut 0 bases from V and 5 bases from J, with 14 bases between. CDR3 length: 15 amino acids. CDR3 coding DNA: TGCGCCAGCAGCTTGGACAACTCGCTCATTTATGGCTACACCTTC. Its translation: CASSLDNSLIYGYTF.

J is TRBJ1-1 and V is TRBV20-1; 7 bases are shared with TRBD1. J gave up 0 bases and V 0 bases, and 4 bases lay outside the gene matches. The germline V gene encodes CDR1 DFQATT and CDR2 SNEGSKA (reference sequence). The length of the CDR3 is 15 residues. The CDR3 reads CSARDHRGMNTEAFF. As DNA, the CDR3 is TGCAGTGCTAGAGATCACAGGGGAATGAACACTGAAGCTTTCTTT.

This clonotype was seen a few times. This may arise from a read error, as a much more abundant clone is one base away. V is TRBV20-1 and J is TRBJ2-3, with D uncertain. CDR3 length: 11 amino acids. Trimming cost V 4 bases and J 0 bases, with 2 bases left between them. The germline V gene has CDR1 DFQATT and CDR2 SNEGSKA (reference sequence). For the CDR3, the DNA is TGCAGTGCTAAGAGCACAGATACGCAGTATTTT. It translates to CSAKSTDTQYF.

The chain joins TRBV4-3 to TRBJ1-2, with unresolved D. V was pared by 0 bases and J by 0 bases, with 5 bases between. Germline values: CDR1 LGHNA, CDR2 YSLEER. This CDR3 region has 14 residues. The DNA of the CDR3 is TGCGCCAGCAGCCAAGAGGCGACTAACTATGGCTACACCTTC. It is translated as CASSQEATNYGYTF.

In DNA, the CDR3 is TGTGCCAGCAGCTTAGTTTACGGCACAGATACGCAGTATTTT. Translation: CASSLVYGTDTQYF. The chain combines TRBV7-2 with TRBJ2-3; D gene uncertain. V dropped 1 base and J dropped 1 base, with 6 bases sitting between them. This CDR3 has 14 amino acids. Germline values: CDR1 SGHTA, CDR2 FQGNSA.

This chain links TRBV28 with TRBJ1-1; D is perhaps TRBD1 (6 bases). The CDR3 runs 14 residues. CDR1 and CDR2 from the germline V gene are MDHEN and SYDVKM. The V gene lost 3 bases and the J gene lost 11 bases, with 19 bases spanning the gap. The CDR3 region is CASSFRGARSDAFF. DNA of the CDR3: TGTGCCAGCAGTTTCCGGGGGGCGCGTAGCGACGCTTTCTTT.

This clonotype has a handful of counts. The chain recombines TRBV15 with TRBJ2-4, with D perhaps matching TRBD1 or TRBD2 (6 bases each). The germline V and J ends were trimmed by 6 bases and 3 bases, with 12 bases remaining between them. Looked up from germline, CDR1 is LNHNV and CDR2 is YYDKDF (reference sequence). The CDR3 contains 14 residues. In nucleotides, the CDR3 is TGTGCCACCAGTGTACAGGGAGGCAAAAACATTCAGTACTTC. This codes for CATSVQGGKNIQYF.

The chain is built from TRBV20-1 and TRBJ1-5, with a weak D call TRBD1 (6 bases). Germline V CDR1 and CDR2: DFQATT, SNEGSKA (reference sequence). CDR3 length: 13 amino acids. Trimming took off 3 bases at V and 7 bases at J, with 13 bases between the two ends. The CDR3: CSASPGTWQPQHF. In DNA, the CDR3 is TGCAGTGCTAGTCCCGGGACATGGCAGCCCCAGCATTTT.

The chain employs TRBV12-3 or TRBV12-4 and TRBJ2-1; tentatively, D is TRBD2 (6 bases). Between the trimmed V and J ends, which lost 3 bases and 7 bases, there was a span of 19 bases. This CDR3 region has 16 residues. CDR3 nucleotides: TGTGCCAGCAGTTTCACTCTAGCGAGAGGGCGGAATGAGCAGTTCTTC. This sequence encodes CASSFTLARGRNEQFF.

This clonotype was seen a single time. The chain links TRBV20-1 to TRBJ2-1; 10 positions match TRBD2. The J call may be wrong; the DNA end is better matched by TRBJ2-7. Germline V CDR1 and CDR2: DFQATT, SNEGSKA (reference sequence). This CDR3 region has 17 residues. The CDR3 DNA reads TGCAGTGCTAGAGATAGGTCTAGCGGGAGAACATACAATGAGCAGTACTTC. Translating gives CSARDRSSGRTYNEQYF.

The chain carries TRBV2 and TRBJ1-1; D ambiguous. V shed 7 bases and J shed 5 bases, with 14 bases lying between them. The germline gives CDR1 SNHLY, CDR2 FYNNEI. This CDR3 has 13 amino acids. The CDR3 here is CASTLRVLTEAFF. The CDR3 nucleotides are TGTGCCAGCACCCTGCGGGTCTTGACTGAAGCTTTCTTT.

This chain links TRBV11-2 with TRBJ2-1; no reliable D call. Germline-derived CDR1 and CDR2 are SGHAT and FQNNGV. Trimming took 1 base from V and 9 from J, leaving 10 bases between them. This CDR3 region has 13 residues. CDR3 loop: CASSLGPRFEQFF. In DNA form, the CDR3 reads TGTGCCAGCAGCTTAGGGCCCCGTTTTGAGCAGTTCTTC. The full variable domain, its missing parts supplied by reference TRBV11-2 and TRBJ2-1, is EAGVAQSPRYKIIEKRQSVAFWCNPISGHATLYWYQQILGQGPKLLIQFQNNGVVDDSQLPKDRFSAERLKGVDSTLKIQPAKLEDSAVYLCASSLGPRFEQFFGPGTRLTVL.

This clonotype was observed a few times. The chain carries TRBV20-1 and TRBJ2-3; 16 bases are shared with TRBD2. The junction had 4 bases not matched to a gene; V was cut back by 5 bases and J by 5 bases. The CDR3 has 15 residues. The germline CDR1 and CDR2 sequences are DFQATT and SNEGSKA (reference sequence). CDR3 nucleotide sequence: TGCAGTGCTCCAGGGACTAGCGGGGGGGAAGATACGCAGTATTTT. Translating gives CSAPGTSGGEDTQYF.

This rearrangement joins TRBV3-1 to TRBJ2-5, with D possibly being TRBD2 (7 bases). This CDR3 comprises 16 residues. V dropped 1 base and J dropped 11 bases, with 23 bases sitting between them. The V gene's germline CDR1 is LGHDT and CDR2 YNNKEL (reference sequence). CDR3 DNA sequence: TGTGCCAGCAGCCAAGTCGGTGGGGGGGCCAGGAATGAGCAGTACTTC. Its translation is CASSQVGGGARNEQYF.

This clonotype was detected ten times or more. Mismatch with germline at one junction end may stem from a read error. The chain joins TRBV5-1 to TRBJ1-5, with 7 bases identical to TRBD1. The germline V gene has CDR1 SGHRS and CDR2 YFSETQ. The CDR3 runs 14 residues. The CDR3 DNA reads TGTGCCAGCAGCCCCGGGACAGCAAATCAGCCCCAGCATTTT. Encoded protein: CASSPGTANQPQHF.

This clonotype turned up a few times. The chain has TRBV15 and TRBJ1-4; tentatively, D is TRBD1 (5 bases). Per germline, CDR1 LNHNV and CDR2 YYDKDF (reference sequence). The V and J ends lost 0 bases and 5 bases respectively, with 16 bases between them. CDR3 length equals 17 residues. The CDR3 reads CATSRDYLTALNEKLFF. The CDR3 DNA follows: TGTGCCACCAGCAGAGATTACTTGACAGCACTAAATGAAAAACTGTTTTTT.

The chain links TRBV7-9 to TRBJ2-4; D unclear. From germline, CDR1 is SEHNR and CDR2 FQNEAQ (reference sequence). V was pared by 3 bases and J by 7 bases, with 4 bases between. The CDR3 consists of 11 residues. The CDR3 here is CASSLSNIQYF. The CDR3 region has the DNA TGTGCCAGCAGCTTGAGCAACATTCAGTACTTC.

This clonotype was detected only a few times. V is TRBV19 and J is TRBJ1-1; D unclear. The CDR3 is 13 amino acids. CDR1 LNHDA and CDR2 SQIVND come from the germline V gene (reference sequence). The V end lost 7 bases, the J end lost 3 bases, and 12 bases lay between the germline ends. The CDR3 is CASTASGYTEAFF. The DNA of the CDR3 is TGTGCCAGTACGGCCTCAGGCTACACTGAAGCTTTCTTT.

This clonotype was found a few times. This sequence joins TRBV6-5 and TRBJ1-2; D unclear. Trimming cost V 0 bases and J 3 bases, with 11 bases left between them. The CDR3 length is 15 residues. Germline assignment: CDR1 MNHEY and CDR2 SVGAGI. The DNA of the CDR3 is TGTGCCAGCAGTTACTCTGCCAGCGCGTACTATGGCTACACCTTC. Its translation is CASSYSASAYYGYTF.

In the case of this clonotype: An end of the junction does not agree with germline; a read error may underlie this. V is TRBV11-2 and J is TRBJ2-1; TRBD2 aligns across 12 bases. The germline V gene encodes CDR1 SGHAT and CDR2 FQNNGV. This CDR3 region has 14 residues. As DNA, the CDR3 is TGTGTCAGCAGCTTTGGACTAGCGGGATATGAGCAGTTCTTC. Protein sequence: CVSSFGLAGYEQFF.

This sequence joins TRBV9 and TRBJ1-1; unclear D gene. Trimming took 0 bases from V and 0 from J, leaving 9 bases between them. Germline loops: CDR1 SGDLS, CDR2 YYNGEE. This CDR3 region has 15 residues. The CDR3 loop is CASSVGRVMNTEAFF. CDR3 coding DNA: TGTGCCAGCAGCGTAGGTAGGGTAATGAACACTGAAGCTTTCTTT.

This chain joins TRBV6-2 or TRBV6-3 and TRBJ2-1; D gene uncertain. Trimming pared 8 bases from V and 3 bases from J, leaving 20 bases between. The CDR3 is made up of 16 amino acids. Germline loops: CDR1 MNHEY, CDR2 SVGEGT. The CDR3 region has the DNA TGTGCCAGCTGTCGGCGAGACCTTTCCAGCTACAATGAGCAGTTCTTC. It encodes CASCRRDLSSYNEQFF.

In its sample, this clonotype was seen a few times. The chain combines TRBV4-1 with TRBJ2-7, with TRBD1 matching 7 bases. After removal of 5 bases from V and 7 bases from J, the junction contained 14 bases not matched to a gene. The CDR3 consists of 15 residues. Germline V gene lookup returns CDR1 MGHRA and CDR2 YSYEKL. The CDR3 DNA reads as TGCGCCAGCAGCACAACAGGGGTTGTCTACAATGAGCAGTACTTC. The encoded protein is CASSTTGVVYNEQYF.